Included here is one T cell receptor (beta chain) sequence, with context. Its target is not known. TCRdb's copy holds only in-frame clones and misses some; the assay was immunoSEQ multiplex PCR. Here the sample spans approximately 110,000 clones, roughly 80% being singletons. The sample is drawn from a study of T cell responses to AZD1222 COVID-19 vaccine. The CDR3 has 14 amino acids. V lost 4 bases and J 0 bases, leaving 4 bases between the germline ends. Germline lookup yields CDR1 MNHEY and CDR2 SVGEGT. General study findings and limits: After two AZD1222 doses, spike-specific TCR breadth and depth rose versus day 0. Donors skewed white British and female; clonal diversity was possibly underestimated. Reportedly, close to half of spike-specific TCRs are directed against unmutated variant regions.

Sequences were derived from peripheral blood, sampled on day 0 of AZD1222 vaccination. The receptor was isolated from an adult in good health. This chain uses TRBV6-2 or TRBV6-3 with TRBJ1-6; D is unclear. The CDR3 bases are TGTGCCAGCAGTTCGTTCTCCTATAATTCACCCCTCCACTTT. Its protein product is CASSSFSYNSPLHF.